The clone carrying this TCR beta chain was counted between two and nine times. The source of the sample is a study of beta chain features in type 1 diabetes. One heparinised blood draw, averaging about 100 mL, came from each donor. Reverse transcription of all isolated RNA meant that expressed TCRB transcripts were sequenced. TCRdb's copy holds only in-frame clones and misses some; the assay was immunoSEQ multiplex PCR. The data show about 320,000 clones, about 15% seen once. This CDR3 has 15 amino acids. The V gene's germline CDR1 is SQVTM and CDR2 ANQGSEA. With 0 bases removed from V and 0 bases from J, the gap between germline ends came to 10 bases.

The receptor comes from a young man in good health. The sequenced sample consisted of central memory CD4+ T cells from blood. The chain carries TRBV29-1 and TRBJ2-3; TRBD2 is a possible D gene (5 bases). The CDR3 loop is CSVEDRRGSTDTQYF. CDR3 DNA: TGCAGCGTTGAAGATAGGCGCGGGAGCACAGATACGCAGTATTTT.